These 24 T cell receptor beta chains originate from one sample sequenced in a study of OX40 agonist ivuxolimab in advanced cancers. Profiled with immunoSEQ multiplex PCR; TCRdb holds only in-frame clones, not every one. Here the sample spans around 60,000 clones, 84% being singletons. Specimen: CD4+ or CD8+ T cells sorted from blood, collected in a trial of the OX40 agonist ivuxolimab. Receptor source: an adult with an advanced solid tumor such as melanoma, head and neck, liver or kidney cancer.

The chain combines TRBV6-5 with TRBJ2-7, with 8 positions matching TRBD1. Germline V gene lookup returns CDR1 MNHEY and CDR2 SVGAGI. The CDR3 contains 16 residues. V was pared by 4 bases and J by 2 bases, with 10 bases of the junction left unmatched. The CDR3 sequence: CASSSLRQGRTYEQYF. CDR3 DNA: TGTGCCAGCAGTTCCCTGAGACAGGGGAGGACCTACGAGCAGTACTTC.

The V gene is TRBV6-6, the J gene TRBJ1-1; maybe TRBD1 (5 bases). Germline V gene sequence: CDR1 MNHNY, CDR2 SVGAGI (reference sequence). Trimming took 6 bases from V and 5 from J, leaving 16 bases between them. CDR3 length equals 14 residues. CDR3 in DNA: TGTGCCAGCAGAAGATCGGCAGGGCCGACTGAAGCTTTCTTT. Protein sequence: CASRRSAGPTEAFF.

The rearrangement links TRBV18 to TRBJ2-3; D is perhaps TRBD1 or TRBD2 (5 bases each). The CDR3 covers 18 residues. CDR1 and CDR2 from the germline V gene are KGHSH and LQKENI. The V and J ends lost 5 bases and 2 bases respectively, with 23 bases between them. The CDR3 sequence is CASSRSEGLGTYTDTQYF. In nucleotides, the CDR3 is TGTGCCAGCTCAAGATCAGAAGGGCTCGGGACGTACACAGATACGCAGTATTTT.

This chain uses TRBV19 with TRBJ1-1; no clear D gene. Per germline, CDR1 LNHDA and CDR2 SQIVND (reference sequence). Deletions cut 4 bases from V and 8 bases from J, with 8 bases between. The CDR3 has 11 amino acids. CDR3 protein: CASSNGPEAFF. The CDR3 region has the DNA TGTGCCAGTAGTAACGGTCCCGAAGCTTTCTTT.

The chain employs TRBV7-9 and TRBJ2-5, with D hard to call. Per the germline V gene, CDR1 is SEHNR and CDR2 is FQNEAQ (reference sequence). Trimming took 1 base from V and 5 from J, leaving 17 bases between them. This CDR3 spans 16 amino acids. CDR3 sequence (DNA): TGTGCCAGCAGCTTAGAAAGGGCAAGGTTTGGGGAGACCCAGTACTTC. Residues: CASSLERARFGETQYF.

V is TRBV28 and J is TRBJ1-2; 8 bases agree with TRBD1. Germline lookup yields CDR1 MDHEN and CDR2 SYDVKM. The CDR3 is 13 residues long. V shed 6 bases, J shed 6 bases, and the junction held 6 bases outside the gene matches. CDR3 loop: CASRMGQENGYTF. CDR3 nucleotide sequence: TGTGCCAGCAGAATGGGACAGGAGAATGGCTACACCTTC.

The J gene is TRBJ1-1, the V gene TRBV7-3; D is undetermined. Trimming took 0 bases from V and 6 from J, leaving 8 bases between them. Germline CDR1 and CDR2: SGHTA and FQGTGA. This CDR3 comprises 13 residues. CDR3 coding DNA: TGTGCCAGCAGCTTAACGGCGGAGGCTGAAGCTTTCTTT. Amino acid sequence: CASSLTAEAEAFF. The whole variable domain, remainder taken from reference TRBV7-3 and TRBJ1-1, is GAGVSQTPSNKVTEKGKYVELRCDPISGHTALYWYRQSLGQGPEFLIYFQGTGAADDSGLPNDRFFAVRPEGSVSTLKIQRTERGDSAVYLCASSLTAEAEAFFGQGTRLTVV.

This chain links TRBV6-1 with TRBJ1-5; 7 nucleotides agree with TRBD1. With V trimmed by 6 bases and J by 0 bases, 2 bases remained unmatched. Germline V gene lookup returns CDR1 MNHNS and CDR2 SASEGT. The CDR3 has 14 residues. The CDR3 here is CASRTGNSNQPQHF. The CDR3 DNA reads as TGTGCCAGCAGGACAGGGAATAGCAATCAGCCCCAGCATTTT.

The chain uses TRBV19 and TRBJ2-3, with 10 bases matching TRBD2. The CDR3 consists of 18 residues. CDR1 is LNHDA and CDR2 is SQIVND in the germline V gene (reference sequence). The ends lost 3 bases at V and 0 bases at J; junction bases unmatched: 9. CDR3 region: CASSISSGGTSSTDTQYF. The CDR3, as DNA: TGTGCCAGTAGTATTTCTAGCGGGGGAACATCTAGCACAGATACGCAGTATTTT.

V and J are TRBV25-1 and TRBJ2-6, with 8 nucleotides matching TRBD1. This CDR3 is 16 amino acids long. Trimming at V came to 6 bases and at J to 2 bases, leaving 6 bases not matched to a gene. Germline CDR1 MGHDK, CDR2 SYGVNS. For the CDR3, the DNA is TGTGCCAGCAGCGATAAACAGGGGGCTGGGGCCAACGTCCTGACTTTC. Translation: CASSDKQGAGANVLTF. Based on the CDR3 plus reference TRBV25-1 and TRBJ2-6, the full variable domain is EADIYQTPRYLVIGTGKKITLECSQTMGHDKMYWYQQDPGMELHLIHYSYGVNSTEKGDLSSESTVSRIRTEHFPLTLESARPSHTSQYLCASSDKQGAGANVLTFGAGSRLTVL.

This clone was seen just once. Distinct nucleotide sequences in the sample also encode this CDR3. CDR3 residues: CASSLGPGGASTPNEQYF. In DNA, the CDR3 is TGTGCCAGCAGCTTGGGACCGGGAGGGGCTTCAACTCCTAACGAGCAGTACTTC. V is TRBV7-2 and J is TRBJ2-7; 8 bases map to TRBD2. V lost 3 bases to trimming and J lost 5 bases; unmatched junction nucleotides: 18. CDR1 and CDR2 (germline): SGHTA, FQGNSA. CDR3 length: 18 residues.

CDR3 protein: CASRGGGNSNQPQHF. The DNA of the CDR3 is TGTGCCAGCAGGGGCGGTGGGAATAGCAATCAGCCCCAGCATTTT. This sequence joins TRBV6-5 and TRBJ1-5; D is uncertain. This CDR3 has 15 amino acids. CDR1 and CDR2 from the germline V gene are MNHEY and SVGAGI. The V gene lost 6 bases and the J gene lost 0 bases, with 12 bases spanning the gap.

This clone was found once. The J gene is TRBJ2-3, the V gene TRBV4-3, with D possibly being TRBD1 (5 bases). Looked up from germline, CDR1 is LGHNA and CDR2 is YSLEER. The CDR3 is 15 amino acids. V was pared by 0 bases and J by 1 base, with 8 bases between. CDR3: CASSQEGRGTDTQYF. CDR3 sequence (DNA): TGCGCCAGCAGCCAAGAGGGCAGGGGCACAGATACGCAGTATTTT.

This chain links TRBV10-3 with TRBJ2-3, with TRBD1 identical over 7 bases. Germline-derived CDR1 and CDR2 are ENHRY and SYGVKD. The CDR3 covers 14 residues. The junction had 5 bases not matched to a gene; V was cut back by 4 bases and J by 4 bases. CDR3 sequence: CAISGQGVADTQYF. Here the CDR3 DNA reads TGTGCCATCAGTGGGCAGGGGGTGGCAGATACGCAGTATTTT.

The CDR3: CASSLAQASTDTQYF. CDR3 nucleotides: TGCGCCAGCAGCTTGGCACAGGCTAGCACAGATACGCAGTATTTT. The gene calls are TRBV5-1 and TRBJ2-3; D might be TRBD1 (5 bases). The CDR3 totals 15 residues. V lost 0 bases and J 0 bases, leaving 8 bases between the germline ends. Germline CDR1 reads SGHRS; CDR2 reads YFSETQ.

The CDR3 is CASRPGTSTTDTQYF. The CDR3 DNA reads TGTGCCAGCAGGCCAGGGACTAGCACGACAGATACGCAGTATTTT. V is TRBV6-6 and J is TRBJ2-3, with 9 bases matching TRBD2. Germline V gene data show CDR1 as MNHNY and CDR2 as SVGAGI (reference sequence). With V trimmed by 6 bases and J by 3 bases, 7 bases remained unmatched. The CDR3 totals 15 residues.

This chain uses TRBV28 with TRBJ1-2; possible D gene TRBD1, 5 bases. The germline V and J ends were trimmed by 5 bases and 2 bases, with 15 bases remaining between them. CDR3 size: 15 residues. The germline CDR1 and CDR2 sequences are MDHEN and SYDVKM. The CDR3 loop reads CASSPRGAGNYGYTF. CDR3 sequence (DNA): TGTGCCAGCAGTCCCCGGGGCGCAGGCAACTATGGCTACACCTTC.

V and J are TRBV6-1 and TRBJ2-7, with 9 bases matching TRBD1. The J segment lost 5 bases and the V segment lost 6 bases, leaving 8 bases of the junction unmatched. The germline CDR1 and CDR2 sequences are MNHNS and SASEGT. CDR3 length: 14 residues. The chain's CDR3 is CASRGQGSSHEQYF. CDR3 DNA: TGTGCCAGCAGGGGACAGGGTTCGTCCCACGAGCAGTACTTC.

The rearrangement links TRBV29-1 to TRBJ2-1, with D perhaps TRBD1 (5 bases). Trimming removed 0 bases from V and 7 bases from J, with 13 bases in between. The CDR3 contains 14 residues. Germline V gene data show CDR1 as SQVTM and CDR2 as ANQGSEA. The CDR3 protein is CSVEDNVRANEQFF. DNA for the CDR3: TGCAGCGTTGAAGATAACGTCAGGGCTAATGAGCAGTTCTTC.

Worth noting for this clone: The same CDR3 is also encoded by other DNA sequences in this sample. V gene TRBV18 combines with J gene TRBJ2-1; 8 nucleotides agree with TRBD2. This CDR3 is 15 amino acids long. Trimming cost V 2 bases and J 3 bases; bases outside gene matches: 3. In germline, CDR1 is KGHSH, CDR2 LQKENI. CDR3 residues: CASSPERGGYNEQFF. The DNA of the CDR3 is TGTGCCAGCTCACCAGAACGGGGGGGCTACAATGAGCAGTTCTTC.

V and J are TRBV7-2 and TRBJ2-3; 10 nucleotides line up with TRBD2. Germline CDR1 is SGHTA and CDR2 is FQGNSA. V dropped 1 base and J dropped 6; count of bases not matched to a gene: 4. The CDR3 contains 15 residues. The CDR3 DNA sequence: TGTGCCAGCAGCTTAGAGCCTAGCGGGGGCGATACGCAGTATTTT. Translated: CASSLEPSGGDTQYF.

The V call is TRBV10-3, the J call TRBJ2-6; 7 nucleotides align to TRBD1. Germline V gene data show CDR1 as ENHRY and CDR2 as SYGVKD. The CDR3 spans 17 residues. V gave up 3 bases and J gave up 2 bases; unmatched junction bases: 7. CDR3 loop: CAISDPRTGAGANVLTF. For the CDR3, the DNA is TGTGCCATCAGTGACCCTCGTACAGGGGCTGGGGCCAACGTCCTGACTTTC.

The chain employs TRBV19 and TRBJ2-2; TRBD1 agrees at 7 bases. CDR3 length equals 16 residues. From germline, CDR1 is LNHDA and CDR2 SQIVND (reference sequence). J lost 0 bases, V lost 2 bases, and 3 bases had no gene match. CDR3 coding DNA: TGTGCCAGTAGTATACCGGGACAGTCGAACACCGGGGAGCTGTTTTTT. It codes for CASSIPGQSNTGELFF.

This clone appeared a few times. The chain uses TRBV6-5 and TRBJ1-2, with a tentative D call TRBD1 (6 bases). There are 16 residues in the CDR3. V was trimmed by 0 bases and J by 6 bases, leaving 17 bases between them. The germline CDR1 and CDR2 sequences are MNHEY and SVGAGI. The CDR3 here is CASSYSVWEGGNGYTF. The CDR3 DNA follows: TGTGCCAGCAGTTACTCGGTGTGGGAGGGGGGAAATGGCTACACCTTC.